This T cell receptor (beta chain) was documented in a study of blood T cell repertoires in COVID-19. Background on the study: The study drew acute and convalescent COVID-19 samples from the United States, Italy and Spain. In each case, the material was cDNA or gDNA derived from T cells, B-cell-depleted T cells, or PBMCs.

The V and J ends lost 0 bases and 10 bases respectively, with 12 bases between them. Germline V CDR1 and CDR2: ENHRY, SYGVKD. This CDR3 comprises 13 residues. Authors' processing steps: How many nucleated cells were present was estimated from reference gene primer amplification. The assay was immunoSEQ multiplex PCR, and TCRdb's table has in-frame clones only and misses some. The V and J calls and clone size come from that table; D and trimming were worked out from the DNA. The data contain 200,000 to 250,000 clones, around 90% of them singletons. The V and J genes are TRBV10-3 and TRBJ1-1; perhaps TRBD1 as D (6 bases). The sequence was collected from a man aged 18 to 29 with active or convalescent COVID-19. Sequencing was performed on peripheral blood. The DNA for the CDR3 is TGTGCCATCAGTGAGTCGGACAGCGGTTCAGCTTTCTTT. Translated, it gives CAISESDSGSAFF.